Sequencing of this T cell receptor (beta chain) was carried out in a study of monozygotic twins with inflammatory bowel disease (dated by TCRdb to the late 2010s). Turning to the overall study: The complete study included approximately 28 monozygotic twin pairs: 19 IBD-discordant Danish pairs and nine German pairs, of which four were IBD-concordant and five were IBD-discordant. Within discordant pairs, disease-associated traits were sought mainly by comparing IBD patients with their genetically identical healthy co-twins. Each individual had, on average, about 151 000 unique TCRalpha sequences and 181 000 unique TCRbeta sequences available for analysis. General study outcomes and caveats: IBD patients had lower TCRbeta repertoire diversity, measured by the inverse Simpson index, than their healthy co-twins. Compared with healthy twins, IBD patients had fewer clonotypes in common with other individuals, a difference most pronounced in patients showing signs of disease activity. Distinction between different T cell subtypes could not be achieved in the analysis. The results gave no support for a single strong signal or clonotype linked to IBD. Differing immunosuppressive treatments among patients may have added background noise and inter-individual variability to the repertoires. No difference in repertoire similarity was observed between concordant and discordant twins, possibly owing to limited statistical power.

Library construction relied on 5' RACE. For each TCR library, 3,500 to 4,500 ng of total RNA was used. For each sample, cDNA synthesis with SMARTScribe reverse transcriptase was split into eight separate reactions. During cDNA synthesis, unique molecular identifiers containing a 6-nucleotide sample barcode were introduced by template switching. TCRalpha and TCRbeta cDNA was amplified in two nested PCRs of roughly 16 and 10 cycles, and bead purification was carried out after each PCR. Before amplification, the cDNA was both treated with uracil DNA-glycosylase and purified with the QIAquick PCR purification kit. In the second PCR, Illumina TruSeq-compatible adapters and sample-specific barcodes were added. TapeStation and Qubit were used to check library quality and concentration, and roughly 4.8 ng of each library went into the pool. The pooled libraries were sequenced with 2 x 100 bp reads and custom sequencing primers on an Illumina HiSeq2500 single-index Rapid Run. In the source study's methods: UMI-based consensus assembly with MiGEC version 1.2.6 was used to correct PCR and sequencing errors. MiXCR version 2.1.1 was used to carry out V(D)J alignment, clonotype assembly and CDR3 extraction. To normalise gene usage, clonotype sharing and MAIT/NKT TCR abundance, the top 1000, 10 000 and 20 000 clonotypes in each sample were analysed. After downsampling to 27 000 UMIs, diversity was calculated as the inverse Simpson index using the vegan R package. Paired Mann-Whitney U tests were applied to discordant twin pairs, with Benjamini-Hochberg correction for multiple testing. TCRdb reprocessed the reads, so every CDR3 protein sequence counts as one entry and DNA is not shown. The V and J calls here are based on TCRdb, not the publication. Per the sample table, the count is over 35,000 distinct CDR3 sequences. The ten largest clones represent around 5.3% of the sample.

From each donor, a 2.5 ml peripheral blood sample was drawn into PAXgene tubes and stored at -80 degrees C. Total RNA was isolated from whole blood with the PAXgene blood miRNA kit on an automated QIAcube, without T cell sorting. Peripheral blood from monozygotic twin pairs, either concordant or discordant for inflammatory bowel disease, underwent deep TCRalpha and TCRbeta repertoire profiling that used unique molecular barcoding. Smoking habits were recorded for all twin pairs, and individuals were classified as current, former or never smokers. The cysteine opens and the phenylalanine closes a CDR3 of 12 amino acids. The DNA sequence is not available. Via the germline V gene, CDR1 is SGHTA and CDR2 FQGNSA. Comments on this clonotype: This clone's antigen is unknown.

The clonotype was recovered from a human donor with ulcerative colitis or Crohn's disease, or a healthy co-twin of an affected twin (not recorded which). The chain employs TRBV7-2 and TRBJ2-7. Input material: blood. CDR3 reads: CASSLDFYEQYF.